The source of this T cell receptor beta chain is a study of CD8+ T cells in alopecia areata. Study as a whole: Oral tofacitinib, 5 to 10 mg twice daily, was given in an open-label trial. Study results and limitations: Sequencing of scalp samples also captures resident alphabeta T cells of normal skin. Elevated clonality characterized lesional scalp relative to normal scalp, particularly in alopecia totalis/universalis.

RNA was isolated and reverse transcribed to cDNA, the sequencing template. Data came from immunoSEQ multiplex PCR; TCRdb stores just in-frame clones and leaves some out. The sample carries almost 250,000 clones, under 80% recorded once. It was from alopecia areata patients that lesional scalp punch biopsies and peripheral blood were collected. Germline CDR1 reads MGHDK; CDR2 reads SYGVNS. CDR3 length: 16 residues. J was trimmed by 6 bases and V by 3 bases; bases with no gene match: 12. As concerns this clone: The target antigen is unknown.

The rearrangement uses TRBV25-1 and TRBJ2-7, with TRBD1 identical over 9 bases. The clonotype comes from a human donor with alopecia areata. Sequencing was performed on CD4+ T cells sorted from blood, taken at week 0. The CDR3 nucleotides read TGTGCCAGCAGTGACCCCCTACAGGGGGCCCGTGCCGAGCAGTACTTC. Translated, it gives CASSDPLQGARAEQYF.